A single sample gave rise to the 10 T cell receptor beta chains below, sequenced in a study of cytomegalovirus exposure and HLA in healthy donors. The PCR was carried out with 60 Vbeta primers and 13 Jbeta primers. The table came from immunoSEQ multiplex PCR; TCRdb's copy has only in-frame clones and leaves some out. The table includes fewer than 150,000 clones, about 80% detected once. The sample taken for sequencing was PBMCs. These receptors all stem from a female donor in good health and CMV-seropositive.

The chain has TRBV7-2 and TRBJ2-6; D possibly corresponds to TRBD2 (5 bases). V was clipped by 2 bases and J by 0 bases, with 11 bases between them. The CDR3 contains 17 residues. CDR1 and CDR2 from the germline V gene are SGHTA and FQGNSA. CDR3 coding DNA: TGTGCCAGCAGCTTAAACGGGGTGGGCTCTGGGGCCAACGTCCTGACTTTC. Translation: CASSLNGVGSGANVLTF.

The chain recombines TRBV27 with TRBJ2-6, with 9 bases aligning to TRBD1. J gave up 0 bases and V 10 bases, and 16 bases lay outside the gene matches. The germline gives CDR1 MNHEY, CDR2 SMNVEV (reference sequence). The CDR3 sequence is 19 residues long. The CDR3 sequence: CATLSSFGTGLSGANVLTF. The CDR3 DNA sequence: TGTGCCACCCTCTCTTCCTTCGGGACAGGGCTCTCTGGGGCCAACGTCCTGACTTTC.

This clone was counted a few times. V is TRBV27 and J is TRBJ2-7; 8 nucleotides line up with TRBD2. Germline V gene lookup returns CDR1 MNHEY and CDR2 SMNVEV (reference sequence). V trimming: 6 bases; J trimming: 0 bases; junction bases outside the gene matches: 7. The CDR3 is made up of 15 amino acids. For the CDR3, the DNA is TGTGCCAGCAGCCGCCGGGGGGGACGCTCCTACGAGCAGTACTTC. Its protein product is CASSRRGGRSYEQYF.

This chain links TRBV18 with TRBJ2-1, with D possibly being TRBD2 (5 bases). Germline loops: CDR1 KGHSH, CDR2 LQKENI. V gave up 2 bases and J gave up 5 bases, with 7 bases separating them. This CDR3 comprises 13 residues. As DNA, the CDR3 is TGTGCCAGCTCACCATCCGGGAACAATGAGCAGTTCTTC. It specifies CASSPSGNNEQFF.

This chain connects TRBV4-1 to TRBJ2-3; possibly TRBD2 for D (6 bases). The CDR3 runs to 15 residues. V was trimmed by 1 base and J by 2 bases, leaving 10 bases between them. Looked up from germline, CDR1 is MGHRA and CDR2 is YSYEKL. CDR3 sequence (DNA): TGCGCCAGCAGCCAAGGATGGGACTTCACAGATACGCAGTATTTT. Protein product: CASSQGWDFTDTQYF.

This clone appeared a single time. The V gene is TRBV18, the J gene TRBJ1-2; 7 nucleotides match TRBD1. The V segment lost 3 bases and the J segment 3 bases; nucleotides outside the gene matches: 7. Germline V gives CDR1 KGHSH, CDR2 LQKENI. The CDR3 is 15 amino acids. CDR3: CASSPEGASDYGYTF. As DNA, the CDR3 is TGTGCCAGCTCACCCGAGGGGGCCAGCGACTATGGCTACACCTTC.

The rearrangement links TRBV7-6 to TRBJ1-1; TRBD1 is a possible D gene (6 bases). CDR1 and CDR2 (germline): SGHVS, FNYEAQ. The CDR3 totals 14 residues. V lost 1 base and J lost 3, with 9 bases in between. Here the CDR3 DNA reads TGTGCCAGCAGCTTAGTAGGGGGGGACACTGAAGCTTTCTTT. It encodes CASSLVGGDTEAFF. Full variable domain (outside the CDR3, taken from reference TRBV7-6 and TRBJ1-1): GAGVSQSPRYKVTKRGQDVALRCDPISGHVSLYWYRQALGQGPEFLTYFNYEAQQDKSGLPNDRFSAERPEGSISTLTIQRTEQRDSAMYRCASSLVGGDTEAFFGQGTRLTVV.

This clone was detected once. V is TRBV10-3 and J is TRBJ1-5; D might be TRBD1 (5 bases). Looked up from germline, CDR1 is ENHRY and CDR2 is SYGVKD. Between the trimmed V and J ends, which lost 3 bases and 5 bases, there was a span of 11 bases. The CDR3 runs to 14 residues. The CDR3 is CAISDPRGDQPQHF. In DNA, the CDR3 is TGTGCCATCAGTGATCCACGGGGGGATCAGCCCCAGCATTTT.

The rearrangement uses TRBV2 and TRBJ2-7, with 10 bases identical to TRBD1. With 4 bases clipped from V and 3 bases from J, the junction kept 0 bases outside the gene matches. CDR3 length: 13 amino acids. CDR1 is SNHLY, CDR2 FYNNEI, per germline. CDR3 protein: CASSGTGGYEQYF. Written as DNA, the CDR3 is TGTGCCAGCAGTGGGACAGGGGGCTACGAGCAGTACTTC.

The CDR3 nucleotides read TGTGCCAGCAGTTACCGGGACACTTCCTACGAGCAGTACTTC. Its protein is CASSYRDTSYEQYF. The chain is built from TRBV6-5 and TRBJ2-7; tentative D call: TRBD1 (6 bases). In germline, CDR1 is MNHEY, CDR2 SVGAGI. V lost 2 bases and J 1 base, leaving 9 bases between the germline ends. The CDR3 length is 14 residues.